Listed below are T cell receptor beta chains from one sample, sequenced in a study of PD-1 blockade in mismatch repair-deficient tumors. Here immunoSEQ multiplex PCR was the method, and the copy in TCRdb shows in-frame clones only, minus some. This sample has approximately 50,000 clones; 78% occur once, and the top ten carry 3% to 3.5%. The specimen was peripheral blood, collected 4 weeks after starting pembrolizumab. These receptor sequences come from an adult with mismatch repair-deficient cancer. Each CDR3 is given with its conserved first and last residue. Each record gives: J gene, clone size, V gene, CDR3 length, D gene, CDR3 protein, CDR3 DNA. D genes are given only for firm matches. Only part of the rows carry a size: once, few, many, or a class if the clone is expanded.

TRBJ1-2,NA,TRBV18,14,NA,CATSLGTPNYGYTF,TGTGCCACGAGCCTTGGGACCCCCAACTATGGCTACACCTTC
TRBJ1-5,few,TRBV6-6,15,NA,CASSYSSARAQPQHF,TGTGCCAGCAGTTACTCGAGCGCAAGGGCCCAGCCCCAGCATTTT
TRBJ1-3,once,TRBV11-3,19,NA,CASSLRPIRGSDSGNTIYF,TGTGCCAGCAGCTTACGGCCCATCAGGGGATCTGACTCTGGAAACACCATATATTTT
TRBJ2-3,NA,TRBV9,15,NA,CASSLLGDELYTQYF,TGTGCCAGCAGCCTACTAGGGGACGAGCTATATACGCAGTATTTT
TRBJ1-1,NA,TRBV5-1,13,NA,CASKLADVTEAFF,TGCGCCAGCAAGCTTGCGGACGTCACTGAAGCTTTCTTT
TRBJ1-5,NA,TRBV7-9,15,TRBD1,CASRVVDRENQPQHF,TGTGCCAGCAGGGTAGTGGACAGGGAAAACCAGCCCCAGCATTTT
TRBJ2-1,NA,TRBV13,19,TRBD2,CASSLEVLAGAEGWGEQFF,TGTGCCAGCAGCTTAGAGGTACTAGCGGGAGCGGAAGGCTGGGGTGAGCAGTTCTTC
TRBJ1-2,NA,TRBV7-2,15,TRBD1,CASSLGTGGMFGYTF,TGTGCCAGCAGCTTAGGTACAGGGGGCATGTTTGGCTACACCTTC
TRBJ1-1,NA,TRBV29-1,12,NA,CSVEGARTEAFF,TGCAGCGTTGAGGGGGCGCGAACTGAAGCTTTCTTT
TRBJ2-5,NA,TRBV6-7,17,TRBD2,CASSYSPPSGRVETQYF,TGTGCCAGCAGTTACTCCCCTCCTAGCGGGAGGGTGGAGACCCAGTACTTC
TRBJ2-1,NA,TRBV5-8,15,NA,CASSLGLASYNEQFF,TGTGCCAGCAGCTTGGGGCTAGCCTCCTACAATGAGCAGTTCTTC
TRBJ2-7,NA,TRBV5-1,14,NA,CASSLRQGFNEQYF,TGCGCCAGCAGCTTGCGTCAGGGGTTCAACGAGCAGTACTTC
TRBJ1-1,NA,TRBV19,14,TRBD1,CASSEDRVDTEAFF,TGTGCCAGTAGTGAGGACAGGGTCGACACTGAAGCTTTCTTT
TRBJ2-7,NA,TRBV28,13,TRBD2,CASSRTRSYEQYF,TGTGCCAGCAGTCGGACTAGGTCCTACGAGCAGTACTTC
TRBJ2-1,NA,TRBV25-1,15,TRBD2,CASSEIAGVLNEQFF,TGTGCCAGCAGTGAAATAGCGGGAGTACTAAATGAGCAGTTCTTC
TRBJ2-6,NA,TRBV6-6,13,NA,CATQESGANVLTF,TGTGCCACACAGGAGTCCGGGGCCAACGTCCTGACTTTC
TRBJ2-1,NA,TRBV14,17,NA,CASSQEHYDGPYNEQFF,TGTGCCAGCAGCCAAGAACATTACGACGGGCCGTACAATGAGCAGTTCTTC
TRBJ2-4,NA,TRBV5-6,16,TRBD2,CASSFGSGRAGNIQYF,TGTGCCAGCAGCTTCGGTAGCGGGAGGGCCGGAAACATTCAGTACTTC
TRBJ2-3,NA,TRBV29-1,13,NA,CSAKRGSPDTQYF,TGCAGCGCCAAACGTGGCAGCCCAGATACGCAGTATTTT
TRBJ2-1,NA,TRBV4-1,15,TRBD2,CASRKWREGDNEQFF,TGCGCCAGCAGAAAATGGCGGGAGGGGGACAATGAGCAGTTCTTC